What follows describes a single T cell receptor beta chain. It lacks a known antigen. No much larger clone exists at a distance of one base, and base qualities are not known. The data originate from a study of identifying expanded T cells in peripheral blood (dated by TCRdb to about 2019). In terms of the full investigation: Technical replicates were generated by sequencing separate aliquots of the same genomic DNA pool, and four replicates were compared pairwise.

Its CDR3 holds 14 amino acids, cysteine through phenylalanine. The CDR3 DNA has 42 bases and is translated from base 1. Relative to germline, V is 1 base shorter and J is 7 bases shorter, with 12 bases between their ends. The germline V gene specifies KGHSH as CDR1 and LQKENI as CDR2. Study-level results and caveats: Across all healthy-donor time intervals, the beta-binomial model significantly lowered both the number of clones called differentially abundant and the false-positive rate. Across all healthy donors, variance in clone template counts between roughly 2-week samples was found to increase significantly with total template count. It was expected by the authors that biological variance in healthy repertoires might increase further over much longer intervals, such as months to years. Between technical replicates the binomial model flagged approximately 1.1 differentially abundant clones, whereas over roughly two weeks the binomial model flagged about 16.4 and over roughly 4 weeks about 19.

During the collection period, no infections or other immune events were recorded for the healthy donors. Blood repertoires from healthy donors were used as a training cohort for calibrating time-dependent variance in a beta-binomial model of differential abundance of T-cell clones. The training cohort comprised approximately 10 healthy donors, 3 female and 7 male. The donors were between about 25 and 70 years old, with an average age of about 40 years. Whole blood from each healthy donor was obtained from a commercial supplier and was collected at three time points about two weeks apart. For immunosequencing, genomic DNA was extracted from unsorted whole blood. TCRbeta CDR3 regions were profiled by bias-controlled multiplex PCR amplification of genomic DNA with the immunoSEQ Assay. Per the source publication's procedure: To quantify the absolute abundance of each unique TCRbeta CDR3 region, the sequences were collapsed and filtered. Differential abundance was assessed using a binomial (Fisher-equivalent) model and a beta-binomial model in which time-dependent variance fitted from healthy donors was added. Any clone with fewer than 5 combined templates was excluded, and a clone was called differentially abundant if its Benjamini-Hochberg FDR was below 0.01. The form v = (b*log(k)+a)^2 was used to model beta-binomial variance as a function of total template count across the two samples. Imported from immuneACCESS, the table was reduced by TCRdb to in-frame sequences with V and J called. These copies leave out some clones; in studies compared against another copy, an unresolved V gene accounts for under half, and the cause of the remainder is not known. The V and J calls and clone size are taken from that table; D and trimming were inferred from the DNA. This sample comprises tens of thousands of clones, around 84% of them detected only once. 4% to 5.5% of the sample lies in the top ten.

Recombination connected TRBV18 to TRBJ2-3; a tentative D call is TRBD1 (5 bases match). Sequencing used blood. The TCR was taken from a person aged 18 to 75 in good health. The DNA sequence is as follows: TGTGCCAGCTCACCACTGAAACAGGAGAATACGCAGTATTTT. Its protein product is CASSPLKQENTQYF.